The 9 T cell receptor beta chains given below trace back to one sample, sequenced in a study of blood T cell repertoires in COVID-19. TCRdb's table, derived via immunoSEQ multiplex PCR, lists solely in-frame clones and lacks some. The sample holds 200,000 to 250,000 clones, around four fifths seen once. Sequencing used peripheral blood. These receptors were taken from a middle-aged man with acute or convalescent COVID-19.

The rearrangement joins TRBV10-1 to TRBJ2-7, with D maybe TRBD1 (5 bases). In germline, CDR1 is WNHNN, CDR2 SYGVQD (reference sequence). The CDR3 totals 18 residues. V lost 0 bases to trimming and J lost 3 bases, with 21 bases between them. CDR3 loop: CASSESIGHSTSLYEQYF. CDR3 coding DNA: TGCGCCAGCAGTGAGTCGATTGGACACAGTACCTCCCTCTACGAGCAGTACTTC.

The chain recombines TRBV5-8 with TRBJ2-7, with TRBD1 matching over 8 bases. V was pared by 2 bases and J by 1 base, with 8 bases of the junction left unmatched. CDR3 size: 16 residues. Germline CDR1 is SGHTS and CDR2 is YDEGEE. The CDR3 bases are TGTGCCAGCAGCTTTGGACAGGGCGCGAGGTCCTACGAGCAGTACTTC. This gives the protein CASSFGQGARSYEQYF.

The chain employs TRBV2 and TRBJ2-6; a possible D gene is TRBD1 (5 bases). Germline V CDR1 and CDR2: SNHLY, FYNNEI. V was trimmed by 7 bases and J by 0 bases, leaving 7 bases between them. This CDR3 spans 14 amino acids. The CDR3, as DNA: TGTGCCAGCAAAGGGGACTCTGGGGCCAACGTCCTGACTTTC. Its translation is CASKGDSGANVLTF.

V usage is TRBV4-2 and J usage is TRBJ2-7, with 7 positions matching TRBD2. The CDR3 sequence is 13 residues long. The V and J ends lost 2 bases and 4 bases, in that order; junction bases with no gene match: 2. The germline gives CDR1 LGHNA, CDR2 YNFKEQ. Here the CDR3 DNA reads TGTGCCAGCAGCCAATCCGGGGGGTACGAGCAGTACTTC. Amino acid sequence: CASSQSGGYEQYF.

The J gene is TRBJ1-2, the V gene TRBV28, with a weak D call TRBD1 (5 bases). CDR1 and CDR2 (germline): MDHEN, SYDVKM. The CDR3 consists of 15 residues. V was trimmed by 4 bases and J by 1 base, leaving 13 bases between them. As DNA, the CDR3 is TGTGCCAGCAGTTCACCCGGGGGGAATAACTATGGCTACACCTTC. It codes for CASSSPGGNNYGYTF.

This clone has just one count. CDR3 nucleotide sequence: TGTGCCACCAGCGGTACAGGGGATCAGCCCCAGCATTTT. It is translated as CATSGTGDQPQHF. V gene TRBV15 combines with J gene TRBJ1-5; 7 bases are shared with TRBD1. V was clipped by 5 bases and J by 5 bases; unmatched bases: 3. Germline loops: CDR1 LNHNV, CDR2 YYDKDF (reference sequence). The CDR3 spans 13 residues. Drawing the rest from reference TRBV15 and TRBJ1-5, the complete variable domain is DAMVIQNPRYQVTQFGKPVTLSCSQTLNHNVMYWYQQKSSQAPKLLFHYYDKDFNNEADTPDNFQSRRPNTSFCFLDIRSPGLGDTAMYLCATSGTGDQPQHFGDGTRLSIL.

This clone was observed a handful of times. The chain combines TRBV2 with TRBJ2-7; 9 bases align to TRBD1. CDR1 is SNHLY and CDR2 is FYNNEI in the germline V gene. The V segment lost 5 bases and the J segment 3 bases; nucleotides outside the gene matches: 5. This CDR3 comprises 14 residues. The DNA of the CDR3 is TGTGCCAGCAGTTCCGGGACAGGGTACTACGAGCAGTACTTC. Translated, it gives CASSSGTGYYEQYF.

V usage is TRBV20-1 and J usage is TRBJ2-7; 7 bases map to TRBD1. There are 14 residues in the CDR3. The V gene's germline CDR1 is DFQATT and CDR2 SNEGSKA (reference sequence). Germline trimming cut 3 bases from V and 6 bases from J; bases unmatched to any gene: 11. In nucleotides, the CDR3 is TGCAGTGCTAGTTTTCGGGACAGCCCCCTCGAGCAGTACTTC. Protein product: CSASFRDSPLEQYF.

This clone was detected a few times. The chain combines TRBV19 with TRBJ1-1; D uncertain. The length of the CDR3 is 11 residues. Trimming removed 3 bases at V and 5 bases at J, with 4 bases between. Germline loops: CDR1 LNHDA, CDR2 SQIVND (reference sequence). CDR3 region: CASSMSTEAFF. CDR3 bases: TGTGCCAGTAGTATGTCAACTGAAGCTTTCTTT.